A single sample is the source of the 26 T cell receptor beta chains below, sequenced in a study of blood T cell repertoires in COVID-19. TCRdb keeps only in-frame clones here, not all; method: immunoSEQ multiplex PCR. The repertoire includes 200,000 to 300,000 clones, approximately 83% of them detected once, and 2.5% to 3.5% sits in the top ten. Specimen: PBMCs or T cells enriched from blood (not recorded which). The source of these receptors is a woman between 40 and 55 years old with acute COVID-19.

The chain has TRBV27 and TRBJ2-3; D may be TRBD2 (6 bases). V shed 5 bases and J shed 1 base, with 13 bases lying between them. The germline V gene has CDR1 MNHEY and CDR2 SMNVEV (reference sequence). The CDR3 sequence is 15 residues long. CDR3 in amino acids: CASSRSWGGTDTQYF. In DNA, the CDR3 is TGTGCCAGCAGTCGGTCGTGGGGGGGCACAGATACGCAGTATTTT.

In its sample, this clone was seen a few times. This same CDR3 is encoded by further DNA sequences in the sample. The chain couples TRBV15 to TRBJ2-7, with 8 bases lining up with TRBD1. The CDR3 is 14 amino acids. With 1 base clipped from V and 6 bases from J, the junction kept 5 bases outside the gene matches. CDR1 and CDR2 (germline): LNHNV, YYDKDF (reference sequence). CDR3 protein: CATSRADRDGEQYF. The CDR3 region has the DNA TGTGCCACCAGCAGAGCGGACAGGGACGGCGAGCAGTACTTC.

Comment on this clone: This sample includes further DNA sequences coding for the same CDR3. The chain joins TRBV24-1 to TRBJ2-3; TRBD2 might be the D (6 bases). The CDR3 covers 14 residues. Germline V lookup: CDR1 KGHDR, CDR2 SFDVKD. The ends were cut back, 1 base at V and 3 bases at J, with 7 bases in the middle. Here the CDR3 DNA reads TGTGCCACCAGTGATTTTGGGGGGACAGATACGCAGTATTTT. Translation: CATSDFGGTDTQYF.

This clone was detected ten times or more. The chain couples TRBV5-1 to TRBJ1-6; 7 positions agree with TRBD1. Germline V gene lookup returns CDR1 SGHRS and CDR2 YFSETQ. This CDR3 has 16 amino acids. The junction had 10 bases not matched to a gene; V was cut back by 0 bases and J by 10 bases. CDR3 DNA: TGCGCCAGCAGCTTGGAATCACAGGGGATCGGCTCACCCCTCCACTTT. It yields the protein CASSLESQGIGSPLHF.

The chain couples TRBV2 to TRBJ1-6; 9 bases map to TRBD1. V shed 8 bases, J shed 5 bases, and the junction held 7 bases outside the gene matches. Germline-derived CDR1 and CDR2 are SNHLY and FYNNEI. The CDR3 runs to 15 residues. As DNA, the CDR3 is TGTGCCAGCGGCAAGGACAGGGGAAATAATTCACCCCTCCACTTT. This encodes CASGKDRGNNSPLHF.

This clone has just one count. V usage is TRBV2 and J usage is TRBJ1-2, with 9 positions matching TRBD1. CDR1 and CDR2 from the germline V gene are SNHLY and FYNNEI. The CDR3 is made up of 13 amino acids. The V and J ends lost 8 bases and 8 bases, in that order; junction bases with no gene match: 9. CDR3 region: CASHLRQGGGYTF. The CDR3 nucleotides read TGTGCCAGCCACCTTCGACAGGGGGGCGGCTACACCTTC.

This chain connects TRBV11-3 to TRBJ2-2, with no clear D. Germline V gives CDR1 SGHNT, CDR2 YENEEA. Trimming took off 1 base at V and 0 bases at J, with 6 bases between the two ends. CDR3 length equals 15 residues. CDR3 nucleotide sequence: TGTGCCAGCAGCTTAGCCCGGGCGAACACCGGGGAGCTGTTTTTT. Amino acids: CASSLARANTGELFF.

The chain combines TRBV7-9 with TRBJ1-4; TRBD1 matches 8 bases. V shed 5 bases, J shed 4 bases, and the junction held 9 bases outside the gene matches. Looked up from germline, CDR1 is SEHNR and CDR2 is FQNEAQ (reference sequence). The CDR3 runs to 16 residues. CDR3 nucleotide sequence: TGTGCCAGCAGCCATGGACAGGGACGAATTAATGAAAAACTGTTTTTT. Protein sequence: CASSHGQGRINEKLFF.

V usage is TRBV28 and J usage is TRBJ1-1; 7 bases are shared with TRBD1. The CDR3 is made up of 16 amino acids. V lost 9 bases and J lost 0; bases outside the gene matches: 13. From germline, CDR1 is MDHEN and CDR2 SYDVKM. CDR3 sequence: CASFSYLTGVNTEAFF. CDR3 nucleotides: TGTGCCAGTTTTTCCTACTTAACAGGGGTGAACACTGAAGCTTTCTTT.

This clone was seen just once. V and J are TRBV14 and TRBJ2-5, with TRBD2 matching 9 bases. This CDR3 is 17 amino acids long. Trimming took 3 bases from V and 5 from J; bases not matched to a gene: 13. Germline V gene sequence: CDR1 SGHDN, CDR2 FVKESK. Here the CDR3 DNA reads TGTGCCAGCAGCCAGATAGCGGGAGTGGGGCGCCGGGAGACCCAGTACTTC. It yields the protein CASSQIAGVGRRETQYF.

The V call is TRBV19, the J call TRBJ1-1, with D possibly matching TRBD1 (5 bases). The CDR3 covers 14 residues. Germline lookup yields CDR1 LNHDA and CDR2 SQIVND (reference sequence). V lost 6 bases and J lost 1, with 12 bases in between. The chain's CDR3 is CASRVGAGNTEAFF. CDR3 sequence (DNA): TGTGCCAGTAGAGTTGGGGCAGGGAACACTGAAGCTTTCTTT.

CDR3 amino acids: CASSLRDNYNSPLHF. The CDR3 bases are TGTGCCAGCAGCCTCCGGGACAACTATAATTCACCCCTCCACTTT. The rearrangement uses TRBV2 and TRBJ1-6; D possibly corresponds to TRBD1 (6 bases). The ends were cut back, 6 bases at V and 3 bases at J, with 12 bases in the middle. The CDR3 consists of 15 residues. The germline V gene has CDR1 SNHLY and CDR2 FYNNEI.

This clone has only a few counts. The chain employs TRBV5-1 and TRBJ2-1; 13 bases fit TRBD2. Germline CDR1 SGHRS, CDR2 YFSETQ. J was trimmed by 5 bases and V by 5 bases; bases with no gene match: 4. The CDR3 runs 15 residues. CDR3 sequence reads: CASRIGLAGDNEQFF. CDR3 DNA: TGCGCCAGCAGGATCGGACTAGCGGGAGACAATGAGCAGTTCTTC. Looking up the rest from reference TRBV5-1 and TRBJ2-1 gives the full variable domain: KAGVTQTPRYLIKTRGQQVTLSCSPISGHRSVSWYQQTPGQGLQFLFEYFSETQRNKGNFPGRFSGRQFSNSRSEMNVSTLELGDSALYLCASRIGLAGDNEQFFGPGTRLTVL.

This clone was observed a single time. The genes are TRBV3-1 (or the pseudogene TRBV3-2) and TRBJ2-1; TRBD2 matches 9 bases. CDR1 is LGHDT, CDR2 YNNKEL, per germline (reference sequence). The length of the CDR3 is 16 residues. V dropped 1 base and J dropped 7; count of bases not matched to a gene: 8. CDR3 DNA: TGTGCCAGCAGCCAAGGCTGGGCGGGAGGGCAAAATGAGCAGTTCTTC. It yields the protein CASSQGWAGGQNEQFF.

The V call is TRBV30, the J call TRBJ2-7, with D unclear. V lost 0 bases and J lost 1, with 10 bases in between. The CDR3 covers 14 residues. The germline V gene encodes CDR1 GTSNPN and CDR2 SVGIG (reference sequence). The CDR3 loop reads CAWSVEVISYEQYF. The CDR3 nucleotides read TGTGCCTGGAGTGTAGAGGTCATTTCCTACGAGCAGTACTTC.

The V and J genes are TRBV5-3 and TRBJ1-4, with D hard to call. TRBV5-3 is reported as an ORF; its role is uncertain. The CDR3 contains 14 residues. The ends were cut back, 4 bases at V and 0 bases at J, with 7 bases in the middle. This CDR3 is CARSLSATNEKLFF. CDR3 DNA: TGTGCCAGAAGCCTTAGTGCAACTAATGAAAAACTGTTTTTT.

This rearrangement joins TRBV30 to TRBJ1-5; no reliable D call. Germline CDR1 reads GTSNPN; CDR2 reads SVGIG (reference sequence). The V end lost 2 bases, the J end lost 3 bases, and 11 bases lay between the germline ends. The CDR3 length is 14 residues. As DNA, the CDR3 is TGTGCCTGGAGTTCACGGCTAGACAATCAGCCCCAGCATTTT. It is translated as CAWSSRLDNQPQHF.

V gene TRBV12-5 combines with J gene TRBJ2-2, with 13 bases lining up with TRBD2. CDR3 length equals 15 residues. CDR1 is LGHNT, CDR2 FRNRAP, per germline. J gave up 6 bases and V 5 bases, and 3 bases lay outside the gene matches. In nucleotides, the CDR3 is TGTGCTAGTGGTGGGACTAGCGGGATAGCCGGGGAGCTGTTTTTT. Translated, it gives CASGGTSGIAGELFF. Full variable domain (remainder filled in from reference TRBV12-5 and TRBJ2-2): DARVTQTPRHKVTEMGQEVTMRCQPILGHNTVFWYRQTMMQGLELLAYFRNRAPLDDSGMPKDRFSAEMPDATLATLKIQPSEPRDSAVYFCASGGTSGIAGELFFGEGSRLTVL.

The J gene is TRBJ2-1, the V gene TRBV12-3 or TRBV12-4; TRBD1 aligns across 8 bases. V shed 4 bases and J 7 bases; nucleotides not matched to a gene: 0. The CDR3 extends over 12 amino acids. CDR3 DNA: TGTGCCAGCAGTTGGACAGGGAATGAGCAGTTCTTC. It translates to CASSWTGNEQFF.

The chain couples TRBV27 to TRBJ1-5; weak D call: TRBD1 (5 bases). The CDR3 loop spans 15 amino acids. Trimming cost V 3 bases and J 3 bases, with 12 bases left between them. Germline V gene sequence: CDR1 MNHEY, CDR2 SMNVEV (reference sequence). CDR3: CASSFLGRDNQPQHF. For the CDR3, the DNA is TGTGCCAGCAGTTTCCTGGGGCGGGACAATCAGCCCCAGCATTTT.

This chain's CDR3 is CSARDWHTQYF. CDR3 DNA sequence: TGCAGTGCTAGAGATTGGCATACGCAGTATTTT. The chain joins TRBV20-1 to TRBJ2-3; D not resolved. The CDR3 is 11 residues long. V lost 0 bases and J 7 bases, leaving 5 bases between the germline ends. CDR1 DFQATT and CDR2 SNEGSKA come from the germline V gene (reference sequence).

The gene calls are TRBV7-9 and TRBJ2-7; 8 nucleotides match TRBD2. This CDR3 region has 14 residues. V dropped 4 bases and J dropped 4; count of bases not matched to a gene: 6. Germline V CDR1 and CDR2: SEHNR, FQNEAQ (reference sequence). In DNA, the CDR3 is TGTGCCAGCAGCTCCACTAGCGGAGAGTACGAGCAGTACTTC. Translated, it gives CASSSTSGEYEQYF. Drawing the rest from reference TRBV7-9 and TRBJ2-7, the complete variable domain is DTGVSQNPRHKITKRGQNVTFRCDPISEHNRLYWYRQTLGQGPEFLTYFQNEAQLEKSRLLSDRFSAERPKGSFSTLEIQRTEQGDSAMYLCASSSTSGEYEQYFGPGTRLTVT.

The V gene is TRBV6-1, the J gene TRBJ1-2, with a tentative D call TRBD1 (6 bases). V dropped 3 bases and J dropped 4 bases, with 9 bases sitting between them. Looked up from germline, CDR1 is MNHNS and CDR2 is SASEGT. The CDR3 contains 13 residues. In DNA form, the CDR3 reads TGTGCCAGCAGTGAGACAGGCGCCTATGGCTACACCTTC. Translation gives CASSETGAYGYTF.

The rearrangement joins TRBV2 to TRBJ2-7, with D possibly being TRBD1 (6 bases). Germline CDR1 and CDR2: SNHLY and FYNNEI. Between the trimmed V and J ends, which lost 8 bases and 4 bases, there was a span of 12 bases. CDR3 length: 12 residues. The CDR3 protein is CASGRTGYEQYF. As DNA, the CDR3 is TGTGCCAGCGGGAGAACAGGGTACGAGCAGTACTTC.

The chain carries TRBV14 and TRBJ1-2, with 7 bases lining up with TRBD1. Germline loops: CDR1 SGHDN, CDR2 FVKESK. The CDR3 has 13 amino acids. J was trimmed by 7 bases and V by 1 base; bases with no gene match: 3. The DNA of the CDR3 is TGTGCCAGCAGCCAAGCTAACAGGGGTGGCTACACCTTC. Translated, it gives CASSQANRGGYTF.

This rearrangement joins TRBV5-5 to TRBJ2-3; D possibly corresponds to TRBD2 (6 bases). The CDR3 runs 14 residues. Per germline, CDR1 SGHKS and CDR2 YYEKEE (reference sequence). With 4 bases removed from V and 4 bases from J, the gap between germline ends came to 13 bases. The CDR3 DNA reads TGTGCCAGCAGCACGGGACTTCGAGCAGATACGCAGTATTTT. Encoded protein: CASSTGLRADTQYF.